The T cell receptor (beta chain) under discussion was sequenced for a study of OX40 agonist ivuxolimab in advanced cancers. Overall study context: Patients received the agonistic anti-OX40 (CD134) antibody ivuxolimab.

Samples of blood were obtained at baseline, on cycle 4 day 1, and on cycle 7 day 1. The study, taken as a whole, reports: In the 0.1 to 3.0 mg/kg range, CD4+ and CD8+ blood T cells had expanded clonally by week 6. Among the nonresponders, some also had low normalized T-cell clonal expansion.

Trimming removed 5 bases at V and 2 bases at J, with 7 bases between. Germline V gene data show CDR1 as SGHRS and CDR2 as YFSETQ. The CDR3 covers 12 residues. Measured with immunoSEQ multiplex PCR; TCRdb has only the in-frame clones, and not every one. Of under 85,000 clones listed, around 80% are singletons. A note on this clone: Its cognate antigen is unknown.

The sequences come from CD4+ or CD8+ T cells sorted from blood, collected in a trial of the OX40 agonist ivuxolimab. The source of this sequence is an adult with an advanced solid tumor such as melanoma, head and neck, liver or kidney cancer. The chain employs TRBV5-1 and TRBJ1-2; D gene unclear. The CDR3 coding sequence is TGCGCCAGCAGAGAAAGGAACTATGGCTACACCTTC. Its protein product is CASRERNYGYTF.